This TCR beta chain was obtained from a study of OX40 agonist ivuxolimab in advanced cancers. Broader study findings: The study found that CD8+ T cells averaged more expanded clones than CD4+. At doses 0.1 to 3.0 mg/kg, CD4+ and CD8+ clones expanded.

Concerning this clone itself: Its specificity is not known.

Autoimmune disease history or systemic immunosuppression excluded patients. This CDR3 spans 13 amino acids. Between the trimmed V and J ends, which lost 0 bases and 7 bases, there was a span of 9 bases. Germline values: CDR1 LNHDA, CDR2 SQIVND (reference sequence). TCRdb's table, derived via immunoSEQ multiplex PCR, lists solely in-frame clones and lacks some. Of 65,000 to 80,000 clones listed, 93% are singletons. The receptor's source is an adult with an advanced solid tumor such as melanoma, head and neck, liver or kidney cancer. The material sequenced was CD4+ or CD8+ T cells sorted from blood, taken in a trial of the OX40 agonist ivuxolimab. This rearrangement joins TRBV19 to TRBJ1-2; D gene ambiguous. The CDR3 sequence is CASSIERFSGYTF. CDR3 nucleotides: TGTGCCAGTAGTATAGAAAGGTTCAGTGGCTACACCTTC. The whole variable domain, remainder taken from reference TRBV19 and TRBJ1-2, is DGGITQSPKYLFRKEGQNVTLSCEQNLNHDAMYWYRQDPGQGLRLIYYSQIVNDFQKGDIAEGYSVSREKKESFPLTVTSAQKNPTAFYLCASSIERFSGYTFGSGTRLTVV.